This TCR beta chain came from a study of blood T cell repertoires in COVID-19. Study-wide context: Acute and convalescent COVID-19 specimens originated in the United States, Italy and Spain. Sources were T cells, B-cell-depleted T cells, or PBMCs; the material itself was cDNA or gDNA.

This clone was detected only once. The authors' processing: Researchers report that nucleated cell counts were estimated from reference gene primer amplification. The method was immunoSEQ multiplex PCR; TCRdb's version includes in-frame clones alone and lacks a portion of them. The DNA was the basis for D and trimming; V, J and clone size are from that table. The profile shows under 95,000 clones, approximately 89% of them singletons. Material: peripheral blood. The source of this sequence is a human donor with acute or convalescent COVID-19. The donor label of this sample is uncertain.

CDR3 protein: CASSLEPGAGYTF. The CDR3 DNA is TGTGCCAGCAGCTTGGAACCGGGAGCTGGCTACACCTTC. The J gene is TRBJ1-2, the V gene TRBV5-8; no reliable D call. This CDR3 region has 13 residues. Germline V gene sequence: CDR1 SGHTS, CDR2 YDEGEE. The V end was cut by 0 bases, the J end by 7 bases, with 10 bases between.